The 13 T cell receptor beta chains below all came from one sample that was sequenced in a study of T cell repertoires in cytomegalovirus infection. MiXCR, applied by TCRdb to the reads, yields one record per CDR3 protein. The sample includes hundreds of thousands of distinct CDR3 sequences, roughly a third of them seen just once. No antigen is known for these receptors. The source material was cultured CD8+ T cells from PBMCs, sampled from culture after CMV antigen stimulation. Every receptor here comes from a human donor in good health (CMV status not recorded). Some clones in this sample may be carry-over from other donors' samples.

As for this clonotype: A clone one base away is much larger, so this may be a read error. The rearrangement uses TRBV7-2 and TRBJ2-3, with D hard to call. CDR1 SGHTA and CDR2 FQGNSA come from the germline V gene. The CDR3 loop spans 13 amino acids. Trimming stripped 5 bases from V and 6 bases from J, with 12 bases between. CDR3 nucleotide sequence: TGTGCCAGCAGCCTGACACTGGAGGATACGCAGTATTTT. The encoded protein is CASSLTLEDTQYF.

To note about this clonotype: With a much larger clone just one base away, this may be a read error. The genes are TRBV7-2 and TRBJ1-6, with D possibly being TRBD1 (5 bases). Germline CDR1 and CDR2: SGHTA and FQGNSA. This CDR3 is built from 17 residues. The CDR3 DNA reads TGTGCCAGCAGCTTAGTTCCCGGATCAGGGACCAATTCACCCCCCCACTTT. Protein: CASSLVPGSGTNSPPHF.

This clonotype occurred a few times. The chain is built from TRBV6-8 and TRBJ1-2, with D maybe TRBD1 (6 bases). CDR1 and CDR2 (germline): MNHGY, SAAAGT. This CDR3 spans 14 amino acids. V was trimmed by 1 base and J by 7 bases, leaving 13 bases between them. As DNA, the CDR3 is TGTGCCAGCAGTTACTACAGGGCTAAGACTGGCTACACCTTC. Its protein is CASSYYRAKTGYTF.

This clonotype was detected a few times. The J gene is TRBJ2-3, the V gene TRBV10-3; TRBD2 agrees at 12 bases. The germline V gene has CDR1 ENHRY and CDR2 SYGVKD. The V gene end was trimmed by 0 bases and the J gene end by 2 bases; junction bases not matched to a gene: 3. The CDR3 has 17 residues. CDR3 nucleotides: TGTGCCATCAGTGAGTCGGGACTAGCGGGTTTCACAGATACGCAGTATTTT. Protein: CAISESGLAGFTDTQYF.

A few counts support this clonotype. The V call is TRBV4-1, the J call TRBJ1-1; perhaps TRBD1 as D (6 bases). CDR1 is MGHRA, CDR2 YSYEKL, per germline. This CDR3 comprises 17 residues. The V end lost 0 bases, the J end lost 2 bases, and 16 bases lay between the germline ends. DNA of the CDR3: TGCGCCAGCAGCCAAGATCTTGCGGGGGCGCTTAACACTGAAGCTTTCTTT. Amino acid sequence: CASSQDLAGALNTEAFF.

J is TRBJ2-6 and V is TRBV11-3; D is uncertain. V was clipped by 4 bases and J by 0 bases, with 10 bases between them. Per the germline V gene, CDR1 is SGHNT and CDR2 is YENEEA. This CDR3 comprises 16 residues. CDR3 sequence (DNA): TGTGCCAGCAGCTCACAGACTCTCTCTGGGGCCAACGTCCTGACTTTC. It is translated as CASSSQTLSGANVLTF. Complete variable domain (other parts from reference TRBV11-3 and TRBJ2-6): EAGVVQSPRYKIIEKKQPVAFWCNPISGHNTLYWYLQNLGQGPELLIRYENEEAVDDSQLPKDRFSAERLKGVDSTLKIQPAELGDSAVYLCASSSQTLSGANVLTFGAGSRLTVL.

This clonotype was recorded only once. CDR3 coding DNA: TGTGCCAGCAGTGAGTATGTAGGGAGTACTGAAGCTTTCTTT. Translated, it gives CASSEYVGSTEAFF. The rearrangement links TRBV25-1 to TRBJ1-1, with D unclear. The CDR3 covers 14 residues. The V gene's germline CDR1 is MGHDK and CDR2 SYGVNS. V was trimmed by 3 bases and J by 5 bases, leaving 13 bases between them.

In its sample, this clonotype was seen many times. V is TRBV6-6 and J is TRBJ2-7, with D perhaps matching TRBD1 (6 bases). The CDR3 is 15 amino acids. V was pared by 2 bases and J by 2 bases, with 13 bases between. Germline values: CDR1 MNHNY, CDR2 SVGAGI (reference sequence). The CDR3 loop is CASSYPGELAYEQYF. In DNA form, the CDR3 reads TGTGCCAGCAGTTACCCAGGGGAATTGGCCTACGAGCAGTACTTC.

With respect to this clonotype: No conserved phenylalanine or tryptophan is present at the end of the CDR3, so a read error is the likely explanation. This chain uses TRBV6-2 or TRBV6-3 with TRBJ1-1; a possible D gene is TRBD1 (6 bases). The CDR3 totals 16 residues. Germline values: CDR1 MNHEY, CDR2 SVGEGT. V was cut by 5 bases and J by 5 bases, with 21 bases left in between. This chain's CDR3 is CASSPIGGGMETEAFS. DNA of the CDR3: TGTGCCAGCAGTCCCATTGGGGGGGGCATGGAGACTGAAGCTTTCTCT.

J is TRBJ2-1 and V is TRBV13; TRBD2 matches 11 bases. The CDR3 loop spans 21 amino acids. The ends lost 4 bases at V and 0 bases at J; junction bases unmatched: 17. Germline assignment: CDR1 PRHDT and CDR2 FYEKMQ (reference sequence). In DNA, the CDR3 is TGTGCCAGCAGCTCTAGGGGGAGGCTAGCGGGGGGCCCCAGCTCCTACAATGAGCAGTTCTTC. This gives the protein CASSSRGRLAGGPSSYNEQFF.

This clonotype has more than one count but fewer than ten. The J gene is TRBJ2-7, the V gene TRBV6-5; 9 positions match TRBD2. The ends lost 2 bases at V and 0 bases at J; junction bases unmatched: 2. Germline lookup yields CDR1 MNHEY and CDR2 SVGAGI. This CDR3 has 15 residues. CDR3 amino acids: CASSYGGGDSYEQYV. In DNA form, the CDR3 reads TGTGCCAGCAGTTACGGCGGGGGGGACTCCTACGAGCAGTACGTC.

This clonotype was detected a few times. This chain uses TRBV7-8 with TRBJ1-3; 8 bases match TRBD1. After removal of 4 bases from V and 4 bases from J, the junction contained 6 bases not matched to a gene. The CDR3 totals 15 residues. Per the germline V gene, CDR1 is SGHVS and CDR2 is FQNEAQ. CDR3 amino acids: CASSSTGERGNTIYF. In DNA form, the CDR3 reads TGTGCCAGCAGCTCGACAGGGGAGAGGGGAAACACCATATATTTT.

CDR3 DNA sequence: TGTGCCAGCAGCCACCTAGCGGGGGGGAAATCCTACGAGCAGTACTTC. Translated, it gives CASSHLAGGKSYEQYF. This rearrangement joins TRBV3-1 to TRBJ2-7; 12 bases match TRBD2. Germline loops: CDR1 LGHDT, CDR2 YNNKEL (reference sequence). The CDR3 spans 16 residues. J lost 1 base, V lost 3 bases, and 4 bases had no gene match.